The rows below give T cell receptor beta chains drawn from one sample of a study of blood T cell repertoires in COVID-19. TCRdb's table, derived via immunoSEQ multiplex PCR, lists solely in-frame clones and lacks some. The repertoire has about 380,000 clones, 88% of them found once; the top ten carry 1.2%. Specimen: PBMCs or T cells enriched from blood (not recorded which). These receptors originate from a woman younger than 35 who had recovered from COVID-19. Both conserved end residues are part of each CDR3. Each record gives: CDR3 length, V gene, CDR3 protein.

16,TRBV10-3,CAIRKRTDSSYNEQFF
14,TRBV25-1,CASSDVSGANVLTF
15,TRBV15,CATSKVDSAYYGYTF
14,TRBV3-1/TRBV3-2,CASSHERRSGELFF
15,TRBV2,CASSYPGQGAGTQYF
16,TRBV5-4,CASSSSQGASTGELFF
15,TRBV7-2,CASSLERGATYEQYF
16,TRBV4-2,CASSQHDRGGNQPQHF
16,TRBV5-1,CASSLVRDRKFYGYTF
15,TRBV7-6,CASSLAGSPYNEQFF
15,TRBV7-6,CASSLGTGAGAEAFF
16,TRBV3-1/TRBV3-2,CASSPSDRHSKTEAFF
13,TRBV29-1,CSVGQGVGETQYF
12,TRBV30,CASLGQHYEQYF